This T cell receptor beta chain was found in a study of blood T cell repertoires in COVID-19. Background on the study: Samples taken during acute and convalescent COVID-19 were collected in the United States, Italy and Spain. T cells, B-cell-depleted T cells, or PBMCs provided the cDNA or gDNA that served as material.

Germline V lookup: CDR1 LNHNV, CDR2 YYDKDF (reference sequence). Germline trimming cut 1 base from V and 2 bases from J; bases unmatched to any gene: 5. This CDR3 comprises 16 residues. Original handling: Researchers report that nucleated cell counts were estimated from reference gene primer amplification. Data came from immunoSEQ multiplex PCR; TCRdb stores just in-frame clones and leaves some out. V, J and clone size reflect that table, while D and trimming were determined from the DNA. The profile shows tens of thousands of clones, roughly 85% of them singletons. This clonotype originated in a man aged 60 to 69 with active or convalescent COVID-19. The sample consisted of peripheral blood. The chain is built from TRBV15 and TRBJ1-3; 7 positions agree with TRBD1. The CDR3 loop reads CATSRGGQDPGNTIYF. For the CDR3, the DNA is TGTGCCACCAGCAGAGGTGGACAGGATCCTGGAAACACCATATATTTT.